This T cell receptor beta chain is drawn from a study of early T cells in non-severe SARS-CoV-2 infection. Study-level background: Investigators sequenced bulk RNA drawn from unsorted whole blood, and chains remained unpaired. Overall study findings and caveats: Anti-spike CD8 responses were favored in VDJdb matching, and private and CD4 specificities were missed.

Comments on this clonotype: Its cognate antigen is unknown.

Individually, cDNA molecules had unique molecular identifiers attached to them. From the 5' RACE reads, TCRdb called clonotypes with MiXCR, one entry per CDR3 protein. The table records some 91,000 distinct CDR3 sequences, around 14% of them present only once. The CDR3 length is 16 residues. Germline V CDR1 and CDR2: LGHDT, YNNKEL (reference sequence). The V and J ends lost 4 bases and 1 base, in that order; junction bases with no gene match: 4. Material for sequencing was whole blood. The chain couples TRBV3-1 to TRBJ2-6; TRBD1 aligns across 7 bases. This TCR was recovered from an adult who was a healthcare worker with PCR-confirmed SARS-CoV-2 infection or an uninfected control (not recorded which). CDR3 bases: TGTGCCAGCAGCCCCACAGGGGATTCTGGGGCCAACGTCCTGACTTTC. This codes for CASSPTGDSGANVLTF.